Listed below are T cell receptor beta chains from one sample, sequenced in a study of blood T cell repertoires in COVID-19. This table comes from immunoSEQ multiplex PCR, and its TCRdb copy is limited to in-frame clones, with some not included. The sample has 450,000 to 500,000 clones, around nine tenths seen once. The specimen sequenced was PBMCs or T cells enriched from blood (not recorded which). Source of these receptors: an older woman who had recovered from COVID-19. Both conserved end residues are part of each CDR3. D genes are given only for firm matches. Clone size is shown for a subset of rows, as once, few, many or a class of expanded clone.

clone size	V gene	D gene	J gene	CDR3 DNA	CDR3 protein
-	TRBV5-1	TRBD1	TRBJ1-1	TGCGCCAGCAGCACAGGGGGCGCGCCCACTGAAGCTTTCTTT	CASSTGGAPTEAFF
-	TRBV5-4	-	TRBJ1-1	TGTGCCAGCAGCTTAACAGGTCTGTCCAACACTGAAGCTTTCTTT	CASSLTGLSNTEAFF
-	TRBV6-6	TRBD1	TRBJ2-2	TGTGCCAGCAGTCGAATTATACAGGGGGTAGCCACCGGGGAGCTGTTTTTT	CASSRIIQGVATGELFF
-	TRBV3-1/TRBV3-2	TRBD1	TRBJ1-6	TGTGCCAGCAGGCGGACAGGTGCCAGACTCTATAATTCACCCCTCCACTTT	CASRRTGARLYNSPLHF
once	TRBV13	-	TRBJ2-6	TGTGCCAGCAGCTCACCCACCGAGAGGGCTGGGGCCAACGTCCTGACTTTC	CASSSPTERAGANVLTF
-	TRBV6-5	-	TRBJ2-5	TGTGCCAGCAGGCCACAGGGACACCAAGAGACCCAGTACTTC	CASRPQGHQETQYF
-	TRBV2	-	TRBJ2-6	TGTGCCAGCCGAAGAACAGGGTTCTCTGGGGCCAACGTCCTGACTTTC	CASRRTGFSGANVLTF
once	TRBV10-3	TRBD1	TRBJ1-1	TGTGCCGTCAGGGGCGGGACAGGCATGAACACTGAAGCTTTCTTT	CAVRGGTGMNTEAFF
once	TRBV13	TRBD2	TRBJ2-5	TGTGCCAGCAGCTTAGCGGAAGCGGGGGGCCGGGAGACCCAGTACTTC	CASSLAEAGGRETQYF
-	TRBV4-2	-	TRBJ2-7	TGTGCCAGCAGCCAACCTAGTTACGAGCAGTACTTC	CASSQPSYEQYF
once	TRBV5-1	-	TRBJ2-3	TGCGCCAGCAGCTCCCGGGATGCAGGGGCAGATACGCAGTATTTT	CASSSRDAGADTQYF
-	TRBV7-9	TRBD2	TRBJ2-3	TGTGCCAGCAGCTTAGCGCTAAGGGGGTTAGCGGGGCGCACAGATACGCAGTATTTT	CASSLALRGLAGRTDTQYF
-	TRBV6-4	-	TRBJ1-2	TGTGCCAGCAGTGAAATGGGGGGACCTAACTATGGCTACACCTTC	CASSEMGGPNYGYTF
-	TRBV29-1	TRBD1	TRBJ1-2	TGCAGCGTTCAGGACAGGGCAGATGGCTACACCTTC	CSVQDRADGYTF
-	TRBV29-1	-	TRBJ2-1	TGCAGCGGTCAGAGACAGGACAATGAGCAGTTCTTC	CSGQRQDNEQFF
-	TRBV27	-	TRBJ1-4	TGTGCCAGCAGTTTATTAGGGCAGGGGAGTGAAAAACTGTTTTTT	CASSLLGQGSEKLFF
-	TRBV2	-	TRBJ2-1	TGTGCCAGCAGGGCAGGGACTCTCTCCTACAATGAGCAGTTCTTC	CASRAGTLSYNEQFF
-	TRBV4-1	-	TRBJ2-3	TGCGCCAGCAGCCAACCTTTGGGGGGGGCAGGAGATACGCAGTATTTT	CASSQPLGGAGDTQYF
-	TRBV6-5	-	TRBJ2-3	TGTGCCAGCGGATCTCGAGGCCGGCGCACAGATACGCAGTATTTT	CASGSRGRRTDTQYF
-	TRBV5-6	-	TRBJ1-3	TGTGCCAGCAGCTTGGCCGGGGGGTACAGGTACTCTGGAAACACCATATATTTT	CASSLAGGYRYSGNTIYF
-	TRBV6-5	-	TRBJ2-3	TGTGCCAGCAGCAACCGGGACACGGCCGATACGCAGTATTTT	CASSNRDTADTQYF
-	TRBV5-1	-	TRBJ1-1	TGCGCCAGCAGCTTTTCTCTGAACACTGAAGCTTTCTTT	CASSFSLNTEAFF
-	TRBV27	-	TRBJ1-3	TGTGCCAGCAGTACAGGGGGAAACACCATATATTTT	CASSTGGNTIYF
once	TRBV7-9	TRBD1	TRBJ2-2	TGTGCCAGCAGCTTCACAGGGGTGAGAAACACCGGGGAGCTGTTTTTT	CASSFTGVRNTGELFF
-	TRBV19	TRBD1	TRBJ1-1	TGTGCCAGTAGTACCGTGACAGGGTTGAACACTGAAGCTTTCTTT	CASSTVTGLNTEAFF
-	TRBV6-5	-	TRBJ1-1	TGTGCCAGCAGTTACGGACAGATGAACACTGAAGCTTTCTTT	CASSYGQMNTEAFF
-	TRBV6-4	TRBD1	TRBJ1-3	TGTGCCAGCAGTGACTCCGGGACAGGTAGCTCTGGAAACACCATATATTTT	CASSDSGTGSSGNTIYF
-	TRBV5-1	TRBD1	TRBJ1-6	TGCGCCAGCAGCGAACTCCTCGGGACAGATAATTCACCCCTCCACTTT	CASSELLGTDNSPLHF
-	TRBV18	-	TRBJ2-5	TGTGCCAGCTCACCACCGGGAACAGGGAGAGAGACCCAGTACTTC	CASSPPGTGRETQYF
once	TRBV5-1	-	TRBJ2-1	TGCGCCAGCAGCTTGCAGGGGTACGATGAGCAGTTCTTC	CASSLQGYDEQFF
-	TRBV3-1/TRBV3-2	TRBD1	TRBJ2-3	TGTGCCAGCAGCTTCGGACAGGGAGGCTTGGATACGCAGTATTTT	CASSFGQGGLDTQYF
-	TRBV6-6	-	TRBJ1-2	TGTGCCAGCTACTTGGACAGCCACTATGGCTACACCTTC	CASYLDSHYGYTF
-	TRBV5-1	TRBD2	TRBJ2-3	TGCGCCAGCAGCACGGGACTAGCGGGGACGGGAGATACGCAGTATTTT	CASSTGLAGTGDTQYF
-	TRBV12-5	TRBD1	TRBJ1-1	TGTGCTAGTGGTTTAGGTCAGGGGGCGACTGAAGCTTTCTTT	CASGLGQGATEAFF
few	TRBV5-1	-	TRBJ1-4	TGCGCCAGTACGACGGGTGCTAATGAAAAACTGTTTTTT	CASTTGANEKLFF
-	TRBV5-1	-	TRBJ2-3	TGCGCCAGCAGCTTGGGATACCTCCGAGCCACAGATACGCAGTATTTT	CASSLGYLRATDTQYF
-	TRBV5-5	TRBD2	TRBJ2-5	TGTGCCAGCAGCTCGGGGAGGGAAGAGACCCAGTACTTC	CASSSGREETQYF
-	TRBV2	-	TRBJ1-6	TGTGCCAGCAGTCAAATGGACAGCCGTTCACCCCTCCACTTT	CASSQMDSRSPLHF
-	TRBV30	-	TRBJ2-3	TGTGCCTGGAGTGTAACTACTGATACGCAGTATTTT	CAWSVTTDTQYF
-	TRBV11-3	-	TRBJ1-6	TGTGCCAGCAGCTTAGTGGGGAGCTCCTATAATTCACCCCTCCACTTT	CASSLVGSSYNSPLHF
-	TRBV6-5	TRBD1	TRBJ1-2	TGTGCCACTACGACAGGGGGCCGCGGCTACACCTTC	CATTTGGRGYTF
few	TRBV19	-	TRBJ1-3	TGTGCCAGTAGCCGACAGTTCACAGCCATATATTTT	CASSRQFTAIYF
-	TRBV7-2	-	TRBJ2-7	TGTGCCAGCAGCTTCATCTCCTACGAGCAGTACTTC	CASSFISYEQYF
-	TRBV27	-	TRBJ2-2	TGTGCCAGCGGCGAGACAGGAGACACCGGGGAGCTGTTTTTT	CASGETGDTGELFF
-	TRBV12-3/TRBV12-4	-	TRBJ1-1	TGTGCCAGCAGGACTCTTCCGGGTACTGAAGCTTTCTTT	CASRTLPGTEAFF
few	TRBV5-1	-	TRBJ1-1	TGCGCCAGCAGCTTGGTGGGGGGTAAGAACACTGAAGCTTTCTTT	CASSLVGGKNTEAFF
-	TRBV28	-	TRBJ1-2	TGTGCCAGCAGTTCGACAGGCCGGGGCTACACCTTC	CASSSTGRGYTF
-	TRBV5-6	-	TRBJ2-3	TGTGCCAGCAGCTTGGGAGTAACGGGGTTAGATACGCAGTATTTT	CASSLGVTGLDTQYF
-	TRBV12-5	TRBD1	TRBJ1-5	TGTGCTAGTGGTTTGGAACAGGGGGACTTTCAGCCCCAGCATTTT	CASGLEQGDFQPQHF
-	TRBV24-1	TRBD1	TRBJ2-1	TGTGCCACCAGTGTAACAGGGGCCGGCTACAATGAGCAGTTCTTC	CATSVTGAGYNEQFF
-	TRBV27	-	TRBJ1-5	TGTGCCAGCAGTTTATATCCGCTGGGCAGTTCGGCCCATCAGCCCCAGCATTTT	CASSLYPLGSSAHQPQHF
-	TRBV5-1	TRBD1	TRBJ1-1	TGCGCCAGCAGCATCGGGCAGGGGGTTGGGAACACTGAAGCTTTCTTT	CASSIGQGVGNTEAFF
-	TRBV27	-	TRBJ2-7	TGTGCCAGCAGTTTCCATCCGACAGACTCCTACGAGCAGTACTTC	CASSFHPTDSYEQYF
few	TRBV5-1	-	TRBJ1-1	TGCGCCAGCAGCTGGGGCGCAGACACTGAAGCTTTCTTT	CASSWGADTEAFF
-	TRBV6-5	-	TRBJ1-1	TGTGCCAGCAACCACGGGGGGGACACTGAAGCTTTCTTT	CASNHGGDTEAFF